A single sample is the source of the 29 T cell receptor beta chains below, sequenced in a study of shared clonotypes between healthy human individuals. TCRdb keeps only in-frame clones here, not all; method: immunoSEQ multiplex PCR. The sample carries more than 2 million clones, about 95% recorded once. The specimen was naive CD4+ T cells sorted from blood. This sample's subset: CD45RA+ positively selected. These receptors came from a man between 18 and 35 years old in good health.

V gene TRBV28 combines with J gene TRBJ2-5, with 12 nucleotides matching TRBD1. The CDR3 loop spans 18 amino acids. V dropped 5 bases and J dropped 4; count of bases not matched to a gene: 14. Germline loops: CDR1 MDHEN, CDR2 SYDVKM. The CDR3 loop is CASSQPGTGGIGGETQYF. For the CDR3, the DNA is TGTGCCAGCAGTCAACCCGGGACAGGGGGCATAGGGGGAGAGACCCAGTACTTC.

The J gene is TRBJ1-6, the V gene TRBV27, with 9 bases fitting TRBD1. Per germline, CDR1 MNHEY and CDR2 SMNVEV (reference sequence). V was pared by 4 bases and J by 7 bases, with 5 bases of the junction left unmatched. The CDR3 is 15 amino acids. The CDR3 DNA reads as TGTGCCAGCAGTTCTCTGACAGGGGGGAATTCACCCCTCCACTTT. It encodes CASSSLTGGNSPLHF.

V gene TRBV7-2 combines with J gene TRBJ2-5; possibly TRBD1 for D (5 bases). CDR1 SGHTA and CDR2 FQGNSA come from the germline V gene. The CDR3 totals 11 residues. V lost 1 base to trimming and J lost 11 bases, with 8 bases between them. The CDR3 DNA reads TGTGCCAGCAGCTTAGGCCAGGGACAGTACTTC. Protein product: CASSLGQGQYF.

The rearrangement uses TRBV4-1 and TRBJ1-1; 8 bases are shared with TRBD1. CDR1 and CDR2 from the germline V gene are MGHRA and YSYEKL. This CDR3 spans 15 amino acids. Trimming cost V 4 bases and J 0 bases; bases outside gene matches: 4. The CDR3 region is CASSPVDRVNTEAFF. In nucleotides, the CDR3 is TGCGCCAGCAGCCCGGTGGACAGGGTGAACACTGAAGCTTTCTTT.

The chain has TRBV7-2 and TRBJ2-1, with 16 bases aligning to TRBD2. Per the germline V gene, CDR1 is SGHTA and CDR2 is FQGNSA. This CDR3 region has 18 residues. The J segment lost 10 bases and the V segment lost 0 bases, leaving 9 bases of the junction unmatched. The CDR3 bases are TGTGCCAGCAGCTTAGCCCCGGGACTAGCGGGAGGGCCAGGAGAGCAGTTCTTC. Its translation: CASSLAPGLAGGPGEQFF.

This clone was picked up a small number of times. At one boundary the junction diverges from the germline segment, which might be a read error. The gene calls are TRBV18 and TRBJ2-2, with 10 positions matching TRBD1. Germline V gene data show CDR1 as KGHSH and CDR2 as LQKENI. The CDR3 extends over 17 amino acids. CDR3: CASSPSTGGSNTGELFF. CDR3 DNA: TGTGCCAGCTCACCTTCGACAGGGGGCTCGAATACCGGGGAGCTGTTTTTT.

This clone has a single count. CDR3 sequence (DNA): TGTGCCAGCAGTGAACAGTTCGCTGAGACCCAGTACTTC. Encoded protein: CASSEQFAETQYF. The chain carries TRBV6-1 and TRBJ2-5; D is undetermined. The CDR3 spans 13 residues. The V gene lost 2 bases and the J gene lost 5 bases, with 9 bases spanning the gap. Germline V CDR1 and CDR2: MNHNS, SASEGT.

This chain links TRBV9 with TRBJ2-1, with 7 bases matching TRBD1. CDR1 is SGDLS, CDR2 YYNGEE, per germline. This CDR3 is built from 12 residues. After removal of 0 bases from V and 10 bases from J, the junction contained 1 base not matched to a gene. CDR3 coding DNA: TGTGCCAGCAGCGTAGAAGGGGGCGAGCAGTTCTTC. Encoded protein: CASSVEGGEQFF.

The chain combines TRBV7-2 with TRBJ2-1, with D hard to call. The V gene's germline CDR1 is SGHTA and CDR2 FQGNSA. V dropped 1 base and J dropped 3 bases, with 10 bases sitting between them. CDR3 length equals 15 residues. CDR3 sequence reads: CASSLEVGNYNEQFF. Written as DNA, the CDR3 is TGTGCCAGCAGCTTAGAGGTGGGGAACTACAATGAGCAGTTCTTC. The full variable domain, its missing parts supplied by reference TRBV7-2 and TRBJ2-1, is GAGVSQSPSNKVTEKGKDVELRCDPISGHTALYWYRQSLGQGLEFLIYFQGNSAPDKSGLPSDRFSAERTGGSVSTLTIQRTQQEDSAVYLCASSLEVGNYNEQFFGPGTRLTVL.

Points on this clone: The sample has other DNA sequences that encode this CDR3 too. The chain uses TRBV4-1 and TRBJ2-3; 9 positions agree with TRBD2. The J segment lost 4 bases and the V segment lost 0 bases, leaving 8 bases of the junction unmatched. The CDR3 is made up of 17 amino acids. Germline V gene data show CDR1 as MGHRA and CDR2 as YSYEKL. CDR3 DNA: TGCGCCAGCAGCCAAGAAAGGCGGGGGGGCGTCGCAGATACGCAGTATTTT. Protein sequence: CASSQERRGGVADTQYF.

The J gene is TRBJ1-4, the V gene TRBV6-1; 7 bases agree with TRBD1. The germline V gene encodes CDR1 MNHNS and CDR2 SASEGT. V dropped 2 bases and J dropped 7; count of bases not matched to a gene: 4. CDR3 size: 14 residues. The CDR3 region is CASSEQGGGEKLFF. The CDR3 DNA sequence: TGTGCCAGCAGTGAACAGGGGGGAGGTGAAAAACTGTTTTTT.

The chain is built from TRBV6-5 and TRBJ1-6, with 8 bases aligning to TRBD1. V shed 0 bases, J shed 10 bases, and the junction held 2 bases outside the gene matches. This CDR3 has 14 residues. The germline V gene has CDR1 MNHEY and CDR2 SVGAGI. CDR3 residues: CASSYSDRESPLHF. The CDR3 nucleotides are TGTGCCAGCAGTTACTCGGACAGGGAATCACCCCTCCACTTT.

CDR3 in DNA: TGTGCCAGCAGCGTAAGCGGGGGGGTGTACAATGAGCAGTTCTTC. This encodes CASSVSGGVYNEQFF. V and J are TRBV9 and TRBJ2-1; 10 bases agree with TRBD2. CDR3 length equals 15 residues. Per the germline V gene, CDR1 is SGDLS and CDR2 is YYNGEE. The trim removed 1 base at V and 4 bases at J, leaving 2 bases unmatched. Full variable domain (missing parts from reference TRBV9 and TRBJ2-1): DSGVTQTPKHLITATGQRVTLRCSPRSGDLSVYWYQQSLDQGLQFLIQYYNGEERAKGNILERFSAQQFPDLHSELNLSSLELGDSALYFCASSVSGGVYNEQFFGPGTRLTVL.

This sequence joins TRBV5-1 and TRBJ1-4; 7 nucleotides align to TRBD1. The CDR3 runs 15 residues. Germline V lookup: CDR1 SGHRS, CDR2 YFSETQ. Trimming at V came to 3 bases and at J to 7 bases, leaving 9 bases not matched to a gene. The DNA of the CDR3 is TGCGCCAGCAGCTCTTCAGGGGGTCCGGGTGAAAAACTGTTTTTT. Amino acids: CASSSSGGPGEKLFF.

This chain connects TRBV27 to TRBJ2-5; a weak D match, TRBD1 (5 bases). The V and J ends lost 6 bases and 4 bases respectively, with 15 bases between them. The germline V gene encodes CDR1 MNHEY and CDR2 SMNVEV (reference sequence). CDR3 length: 14 residues. CDR3 DNA: TGTGCCAGCAGCAGCAGACTGGGGCCAGAGACCCAGTACTTC. Translated: CASSSRLGPETQYF.

The chain uses TRBV27 and TRBJ2-7; 8 bases match TRBD1. The CDR3 length is 13 residues. The V gene's germline CDR1 is MNHEY and CDR2 SMNVEV (reference sequence). Trimming at V came to 3 bases and at J to 6 bases, leaving 4 bases not matched to a gene. The CDR3 bases are TGTGCCAGCAGTTTCGGACAGGGCGTCGAGCAGTACTTC. Translating it yields CASSFGQGVEQYF.

The chain joins TRBV6-7 to TRBJ2-1; 8 nucleotides agree with TRBD2. TRBV6-7 is given ORF status, its function remaining uncertain. The CDR3 spans 15 residues. J was trimmed by 0 bases and V by 5 bases; bases with no gene match: 3. The CDR3 spells CASSPGGGSYNEQFF. The CDR3 DNA reads as TGTGCCAGCAGTCCCGGGGGGGGCTCCTACAATGAGCAGTTCTTC.

The chain links TRBV2 to TRBJ2-3; D possibly matches TRBD1 or TRBD2 (6 bases each). CDR1 is SNHLY and CDR2 is FYNNEI in the germline V gene. With 3 bases removed from V and 5 bases from J, the gap between germline ends came to 15 bases. The CDR3 runs 15 residues. The CDR3 sequence: CASSDLWGAQDTQYF. In DNA, the CDR3 is TGTGCCAGCAGTGACCTTTGGGGGGCGCAAGATACGCAGTATTTT.

The genes are TRBV7-9 and TRBJ2-3, with TRBD2 as a possible D gene (5 bases). V shed 5 bases and J shed 5 bases, with 8 bases lying between them. CDR1 is SEHNR, CDR2 FQNEAQ, per germline (reference sequence). The CDR3 consists of 12 residues. The CDR3 protein is CASSAEGDTQYF. The CDR3 nucleotides read TGTGCCAGCAGCGCAGAGGGAGATACGCAGTATTTT.

The V gene is TRBV29-1, the J gene TRBJ1-1; no firm D call. V lost 2 bases and J 4 bases, leaving 11 bases between the germline ends. Germline CDR1 SQVTM, CDR2 ANQGSEA. The length of the CDR3 is 13 residues. The CDR3 here is CSVESWEGTEAFF. The CDR3 coding sequence is TGCAGCGTTGAATCATGGGAGGGCACTGAAGCTTTCTTT.

The chain has TRBV7-9 and TRBJ1-1; the D gene is possibly TRBD1 (5 bases). Germline V gene lookup returns CDR1 SEHNR and CDR2 FQNEAQ (reference sequence). This CDR3 has 14 amino acids. V dropped 6 bases and J dropped 0 bases, with 11 bases sitting between them. Here the CDR3 DNA reads TGTGCCAGCAGGTCCGGGACGGTGAACACTGAAGCTTTCTTT. Amino acids: CASRSGTVNTEAFF.

This chain links TRBV27 with TRBJ2-3; 8 positions agree with TRBD1. The CDR3 covers 18 residues. In germline, CDR1 is MNHEY, CDR2 SMNVEV (reference sequence). Trimming cost V 3 bases and J 0 bases; bases outside gene matches: 11. The CDR3 spells CASSFRQGIGLSTDTQYF. DNA for the CDR3: TGTGCCAGCAGTTTTCGACAGGGGATAGGTCTTAGCACAGATACGCAGTATTTT.

The V call is TRBV2, the J call TRBJ2-7; D may correspond to TRBD1 or TRBD2 (5 bases each). The V end lost 6 bases, the J end lost 9 bases, and 18 bases lay between the germline ends. Germline V gives CDR1 SNHLY, CDR2 FYNNEI. The CDR3 covers 13 residues. CDR3 sequence reads: CASRRDGPGGQYF. In nucleotides, the CDR3 is TGTGCCAGCAGGAGGGACGGACCCGGCGGGCAGTACTTC.

The rearrangement joins TRBV11-2 to TRBJ2-7; D is undetermined. CDR1 is SGHAT and CDR2 is FQNNGV in the germline V gene. CDR3 length: 13 amino acids. V was trimmed by 6 bases and J by 9 bases, leaving 18 bases between them. The CDR3 reads CASRLIGSDGQYF. Here the CDR3 DNA reads TGTGCCAGCAGGCTCATCGGATCTGACGGGCAGTACTTC.

The gene calls are TRBV5-1 and TRBJ1-2; a weak D match, TRBD1 (5 bases). The germline V and J ends were trimmed by 4 bases and 3 bases, with 13 bases remaining between them. Germline V gene sequence: CDR1 SGHRS, CDR2 YFSETQ. The CDR3 has 14 residues. The CDR3 region is CASSVGLYDYGYTF. The CDR3 DNA reads TGCGCCAGCAGCGTGGGACTCTATGACTATGGCTACACCTTC.

This clone has only one observation. The genes are TRBV10-2 and TRBJ2-1; possibly TRBD1 for D (5 bases). V lost 7 bases and J lost 5, with 15 bases in between. Germline V gene lookup returns CDR1 WSHSY and CDR2 SAAADI. This CDR3 has 14 residues. The CDR3, as DNA: TGCGCCAGCACCTCGCAGGGTACTAACAATGAGCAGTTCTTC. Protein: CASTSQGTNNEQFF.

This clone was found once. The J gene is TRBJ2-1, the V gene TRBV5-1; TRBD2 matches 7 bases. Germline values: CDR1 SGHRS, CDR2 YFSETQ. With V trimmed by 0 bases and J by 2 bases, 5 bases remained unmatched. This CDR3 contains 16 residues. The CDR3 spells CASSLGAGATYNEQFF. The CDR3 coding sequence is TGCGCCAGCAGCTTGGGGGCGGGAGCCACCTACAATGAGCAGTTCTTC.

About this clone: Other DNA sequences in the sample encode the same CDR3. The chain uses TRBV6-6 and TRBJ1-1; tentative D call: TRBD1 (5 bases). The CDR3 has 11 residues. Germline V gene lookup returns CDR1 MNHNY and CDR2 SVGAGI (reference sequence). V was shortened by 5 bases and J by 8 bases, with 9 bases between the two germline ends. CDR3 DNA sequence: TGTGCCAGCAGTCGTGAGGGGGAAGCTTTCTTT. Protein: CASSREGEAFF.

About this clone itself: Other DNA sequences in the sample encode the same CDR3. The chain recombines TRBV29-1 with TRBJ1-2; D perhaps matches TRBD1 (5 bases). V lost 6 bases and J lost 2, with 13 bases in between. CDR3 length: 13 amino acids. Germline lookup yields CDR1 SQVTM and CDR2 ANQGSEA. CDR3 residues: CSVGQGPNYGYTF. CDR3 nucleotide sequence: TGCAGCGTGGGCCAGGGCCCGAACTATGGCTACACCTTC.